Below, 25 T cell receptor beta chains from the same sample are listed, as sequenced in a study of regulatory T cells in long-lasting Graves disease (dated by TCRdb to about 2021). The sample's time point label is to be understood as: newly diagnosed GD, antithyroid drugs for less than 3 months. For both TCR sequencing and RNA sequencing, RNA was extracted from PBMCs using TRIzol. The protocol used for the library was multiplex PCR. TCRdb names Illumina HiSeq 4000 as the instrument used. CDR3 regions were amplified by Arm-PCR with iRepertoire HTBI primers to construct TCR beta libraries. TCRdb handled the public reads itself, with Q25 trimming in fastp and clone calling in MiXCR, and kept productive beta chains. Each record represents a unique CDR3 protein, reported with the most common genes and DNA among its rows. The sample data list 380,000 or so distinct CDR3 sequences, and roughly 15% of these were observed just once. 20% of the sample belongs to the ten largest clones.

In addition, the sample was reused for a study of T cells in Graves' hyperthyroidism and ophthalmopathy.

This specimen was peripheral blood mononuclear cells (PBMCs), taken at new diagnosis, from a patient treated with antithyroid drugs. The receptors were sampled from a woman between 18 and 29 years old with Graves disease. Donor details come from another sample of the same person, matched by shared clones.

This clonotype was seen repeatedly, ten times or more. The chain combines TRBV5-1 with TRBJ2-7, with D possibly matching TRBD1 (5 bases). Germline values: CDR1 SGHRS, CDR2 YFSETQ. The germline V and J ends were trimmed by 4 bases and 2 bases, with 10 bases remaining between them. The CDR3 runs 13 residues. CDR3 bases: TGCGCCAGCAGCACCGGACATACCTACGAGCAGTACTTC. This gives the protein CASSTGHTYEQYF.

This clonotype was seen many times. The chain recombines TRBV20-1 with TRBJ1-6; no firm D call. The V gene's germline CDR1 is DFQATT and CDR2 SNEGSKA (reference sequence). With 0 bases removed from V and 6 bases from J, the gap between germline ends came to 9 bases. This CDR3 is built from 14 residues. The CDR3 sequence is CSAREMAGNSPLHF. CDR3 bases: TGCAGTGCTAGAGAGATGGCGGGTAATTCACCCCTCCACTTT.

The CDR3 loop is CASTRIGPVYGYTF. CDR3 nucleotides: TGTGCCAGCACGCGAATAGGTCCGGTCTATGGCTACACCTTC. The V gene is TRBV28, the J gene TRBJ1-2; D not resolved. V gave up 7 bases and J gave up 4 bases, with 16 bases separating them. This CDR3 is built from 14 residues. Germline lookup yields CDR1 MDHEN and CDR2 SYDVKM.

This clonotype was detected ten times or more. This chain connects TRBV9 to TRBJ2-1; TRBD2 matches 9 bases. This CDR3 spans 15 amino acids. V lost 2 bases, J lost 6 bases, and 6 bases stayed unmatched. Per the germline V gene, CDR1 is SGDLS and CDR2 is YYNGEE. CDR3 nucleotide sequence: TGTGCCAGCAGCGTTGGCGGGAGGGCCCTCAATGAGCAGTTCTTC. Its translation: CASSVGGRALNEQFF.

This clonotype occurred many times. V is TRBV6-1 and J is TRBJ1-2; D gene uncertain. With 6 bases removed from V and 4 bases from J, the gap between germline ends came to 12 bases. The CDR3 is made up of 13 amino acids. The V gene's germline CDR1 is MNHNS and CDR2 SASEGT. The CDR3: CASRDEVSYGYTF. For the CDR3, the DNA is TGTGCCAGCAGAGACGAGGTTAGCTATGGCTACACCTTC.

This clonotype was counted between two and nine times. The V and J genes are TRBV20-1 and TRBJ2-3; 8 bases agree with TRBD2. The CDR3 loop spans 16 amino acids. V lost 0 bases to trimming and J lost 4 bases; unmatched junction nucleotides: 9. Germline lookup yields CDR1 DFQATT and CDR2 SNEGSKA (reference sequence). In DNA, the CDR3 is TGCAGTGCTAGAGATGTAACGGGAGGGCCCTCAGATACGCAGTATTTT. It encodes CSARDVTGGPSDTQYF.

This clonotype has just a few counts. The chain joins TRBV12-3 or TRBV12-4 to TRBJ1-3; 8 bases align to TRBD1. CDR3 length: 16 residues. The V gene end was trimmed by 6 bases and the J gene end by 2 bases; junction bases not matched to a gene: 9. CDR3 loop: CASRRPQGAAGNTIYF. The CDR3 coding sequence is TGTGCCAGCAGACGCCCCCAGGGGGCGGCTGGAAACACCATATATTTT.

This clonotype appeared many times. The chain joins TRBV7-8 to TRBJ1-5; 9 bases line up with TRBD1. The germline V gene encodes CDR1 SGHVS and CDR2 FQNEAQ. The CDR3 has 16 residues. Trimming took 5 bases from V and 2 from J; bases not matched to a gene: 7. CDR3 in DNA: TGTGCCAGCAGCCAGCTGGACAGGGGTCGCAATCAGCCCCAGCATTTT. This encodes CASSQLDRGRNQPQHF.

Of note for this clonotype: A far larger clone differs by one base, so this is likely a read error. V usage is TRBV11-2 and J usage is TRBJ2-1, with 8 bases fitting TRBD2. Germline V CDR1 and CDR2: SGHAT, FQNNGV. The CDR3 length is 15 residues. The ends lost 3 bases at V and 4 bases at J; junction bases unmatched: 5. CDR3 coding DNA: TGTGCCAGCAGCTTCGGCGGGGGGCCATACAATGAGCAGTTCTTC. It specifies CASSFGGGPYNEQFF.

On this clonotype itself: This clone may be a read error of a much larger clone one base away. The CDR3 loop reads CASSYRDRGTYNSPLHF. CDR3 sequence (DNA): TGTGCCAGCAGTTACCGGGACAGGGGCACTTATAATTCACCCCTCCACTTT. The V gene is TRBV6-4, the J gene TRBJ1-6; TRBD1 agrees at 10 bases. CDR1 is MRHNA, CDR2 SNTAGT, per germline. The CDR3 spans 17 residues. J gave up 4 bases and V 5 bases, and 8 bases lay outside the gene matches.

Only a few counts were recorded for this clonotype. This chain uses TRBV10-3 with TRBJ2-7, with TRBD1 identical over 7 bases. The CDR3 has 12 amino acids. Germline V CDR1 and CDR2: ENHRY, SYGVKD. V shed 10 bases, J shed 3 bases, and the junction held 6 bases outside the gene matches. The CDR3 loop reads CASWDRVYEQYF. DNA of the CDR3: TGTGCCAGCTGGGACAGAGTCTACGAGCAGTACTTC.

This clonotype was found many times. J is TRBJ2-7 and V is TRBV4-1; 8 positions match TRBD2. This CDR3 has 15 amino acids. Trimming took 1 base from V and 4 from J; bases not matched to a gene: 6. The germline V gene has CDR1 MGHRA and CDR2 YSYEKL. For the CDR3, the DNA is TGCGCCAGCAGCCAAGGACTAGCGTCAAAATACGAGCAGTACTTC. It specifies CASSQGLASKYEQYF.

This clonotype turned up a few times. The chain combines TRBV19 with TRBJ2-3; TRBD2 matches 8 bases. CDR3 length: 14 residues. Germline lookup yields CDR1 LNHDA and CDR2 SQIVND (reference sequence). The V segment lost 6 bases and the J segment 6 bases; nucleotides outside the gene matches: 8. The CDR3 here is CASSSAGGRDTQYF. The CDR3 nucleotides read TGTGCCAGTAGCTCGGCGGGGGGCAGGGATACGCAGTATTTT. The full variable domain, rest sourced from reference TRBV19 and TRBJ2-3, is DGGITQSPKYLFRKEGQNVTLSCEQNLNHDAMYWYRQDPGQGLRLIYYSQIVNDFQKGDIAEGYSVSREKKESFPLTVTSAQKNPTAFYLCASSSAGGRDTQYFGPGTRLTVL.

Points on this clonotype: Being one base from a much bigger clone, this may be a read error. The CDR3 protein is CASSSRDRGNAGELFF. CDR3 nucleotides: TGTGCCAGCAGTTCACGGGACAGGGGGAACGCCGGGGAGCTGTTTTTT. This chain links TRBV6-5 with TRBJ2-2; 11 positions match TRBD1. CDR1 is MNHEY, CDR2 SVGAGI, per germline. CDR3 length: 16 residues.

The sample holds many counts of this clonotype. V gene TRBV20-1 combines with J gene TRBJ2-1; possibly TRBD1 or TRBD2 for D (6 bases each). The CDR3 has 16 residues. CDR1 and CDR2 from the germline V gene are DFQATT and SNEGSKA (reference sequence). Trimming cost V 0 bases and J 4 bases, with 16 bases left between them. The CDR3 loop reads CSARDEVAGHYNEQFF. The CDR3 DNA sequence: TGCAGTGCTAGAGATGAAGTTGCGGGACATTACAATGAGCAGTTCTTC.

In its sample, this clonotype was seen a few times. The J gene is TRBJ2-7, the V gene TRBV20-1; 10 bases are a match to TRBD1. Unmatched junction bases numbered 5, after V lost 0 bases and J lost 0 bases. The CDR3 contains 16 residues. From germline, CDR1 is DFQATT and CDR2 SNEGSKA (reference sequence). As DNA, the CDR3 is TGCAGTGCTAGAGACCCGGACAGGGGGAGCTCCTACGAGCAGTACTTC. It translates to CSARDPDRGSSYEQYF.

This sequence joins TRBV5-6 and TRBJ1-1; D is ambiguous. Germline CDR1 is SGHDT and CDR2 is YYEEEE. Between the trimmed V and J ends, which lost 3 bases and 4 bases, there was a span of 10 bases. The CDR3 has 13 amino acids. The CDR3: CASSSPGRTEAFF. The CDR3 nucleotides are TGTGCCAGCAGCTCACCGGGCCGCACTGAAGCTTTCTTT. Filled out from reference TRBV5-6 and TRBJ1-1, the complete variable domain reads DAGVTQSPTHLIKTRGQQVTLRCSPKSGHDTVSWYQQALGQGPQFIFQYYEEEERQRGNFPDRFSGHQFPNYSSELNVNALLLGDSALYLCASSSPGRTEAFFGQGTRLTVV.

This clonotype was seen many times. The chain uses TRBV24-1 and TRBJ2-1, with a possible D match to TRBD1 (5 bases). The germline V gene has CDR1 KGHDR and CDR2 SFDVKD. The CDR3 runs to 14 residues. V was cut by 6 bases and J by 7 bases, with 15 bases left in between. This CDR3 is CATSTPGKGNEQFF. CDR3 coding DNA: TGTGCCACCAGTACACCAGGGAAGGGAAATGAGCAGTTCTTC.

The table lists this clonotype with many counts. J is TRBJ2-5 and V is TRBV20-1; D is unclear. V was trimmed by 6 bases and J by 5 bases, leaving 13 bases between them. Germline-derived CDR1 and CDR2 are DFQATT and SNEGSKA (reference sequence). There are 12 residues in the CDR3. The CDR3 here is CSASPAQETQYF. The CDR3 bases are TGCAGTGCCAGCCCAGCCCAGGAGACCCAGTACTTC.

Many counts were recorded for this clonotype. V usage is TRBV6-2 or TRBV6-3 and J usage is TRBJ1-5, with TRBD1 matching over 9 bases. Germline loops: CDR1 MNHEY, CDR2 SVGEGT. The CDR3 contains 17 residues. The ends lost 5 bases at V and 2 bases at J; junction bases unmatched: 10. This chain's CDR3 is CASSDLQGAFGNQPQHF. As DNA, the CDR3 is TGTGCCAGCAGTGACTTACAGGGGGCATTCGGCAATCAGCCCCAGCATTTT.

This clonotype came up many times. The V and J genes are TRBV27 and TRBJ1-6, with TRBD1 matching 7 bases. This CDR3 contains 15 residues. The ends lost 5 bases at V and 9 bases at J; junction bases unmatched: 10. From germline, CDR1 is MNHEY and CDR2 SMNVEV (reference sequence). CDR3 region: CASSRADRVVSPLHF. For the CDR3, the DNA is TGTGCCAGCAGTCGAGCCGACAGGGTGGTTTCACCCCTCCACTTT.

This clonotype was recorded at least ten times. It is likely a read error, because the conserved phenylalanine at the end of the CDR3 is missing. The DNA is left out, because the CDR3 cannot be placed on it with certainty; the CDR3 is given as TCRdb lists it. This rearrangement joins TRBV2 to TRBJ2-7; the D segment call TRBD2 is taken from the table without a DNA check. The CDR3 spans 11 amino acids, including both terminal residues. The germline CDR1 and CDR2 sequences are SNHLY and FYNNEI. This chain's CDR3 is CASSAPSTLRS.

There are many counts of this clonotype. CDR3 residues: CASAGVYEQYF. CDR3 bases: TGTGCCAGCGCCGGGGTCTACGAGCAGTACTTC. The rearrangement joins TRBV12-3 or TRBV12-4 to TRBJ2-7, with D tentatively TRBD2 (5 bases). V lost 8 bases and J lost 3, with 8 bases in between. This CDR3 region has 11 residues.

About this clonotype itself: With a much larger clone just one base away, this may be a read error. The conserved closing phenylalanine or tryptophan is absent in this CDR3, likely reflecting a read error. The CDR3 bases are TGTGCCAGTTTGCCCTCACCAACTATCACCGGGGAGCTGTTTCTT. This codes for CASLPSPTITGELFL. The V and J genes are TRBV28 and TRBJ2-2; D gene unclear. Germline CDR1 MDHEN, CDR2 SYDVKM. This CDR3 has 15 residues. The germline V and J ends were trimmed by 9 bases and 4 bases, with 18 bases remaining between them.

This clonotype has a count of ten or more. This sequence joins TRBV20-1 and TRBJ2-7; 8 positions agree with TRBD2. The CDR3 runs 14 residues. Germline trimming cut 2 bases from V and 3 bases from J; bases unmatched to any gene: 6. The germline V gene has CDR1 DFQATT and CDR2 SNEGSKA (reference sequence). CDR3 DNA: TGCAGTGCTAGATCCCTAGCGGGTAACTACGAGCAGTACTTC. Translated: CSARSLAGNYEQYF.